These 29 T cell receptor beta chains came from one sample sequenced in a study of cytomegalovirus exposure and HLA in healthy donors. The PCR used 60 Vbeta and 13 Jbeta primers. Generated by immunoSEQ multiplex PCR, the TCRdb table keeps only in-frame clones and is missing some. This table has just over 150,000 clones, approximately 86% appearing once. Input material: PBMCs. The origin of the receptors is a woman aged 45-60 years in good health and CMV-seropositive.

Here the CDR3 reads CASSPVTRTGGQPQHF. For the CDR3, the DNA is TGCGCCAGCAGCCCAGTTACAAGGACAGGTGGCCAGCCCCAGCATTTT. The V call is TRBV4-1, the J call TRBJ1-5, with TRBD1 identical over 7 bases. The CDR3 is 16 amino acids. The germline V gene has CDR1 MGHRA and CDR2 YSYEKL. J gave up 7 bases and V 4 bases, and 13 bases lay outside the gene matches.

The rearrangement links TRBV13 to TRBJ2-7, with 10 bases matching TRBD1. The junction had 6 bases not matched to a gene; V was cut back by 0 bases and J by 4 bases. The CDR3 contains 16 residues. From germline, CDR1 is PRHDT and CDR2 FYEKMQ (reference sequence). CDR3 sequence: CASSLGRGQGLYEQYF. The CDR3 DNA reads as TGTGCCAGCAGCTTAGGCCGGGGACAGGGGCTATACGAGCAGTACTTC.

The chain links TRBV14 to TRBJ2-3; unclear D gene. This CDR3 is built from 13 residues. The germline gives CDR1 SGHDN, CDR2 FVKESK. Trimming removed 5 bases from V and 1 base from J, with 7 bases in between. The CDR3 DNA reads TGTGCCAGCAGCTATCAGGGCACAGATACGCAGTATTTT. This gives the protein CASSYQGTDTQYF.

This clone was detected only once. The chain uses TRBV7-9 and TRBJ2-7; 9 nucleotides align to TRBD1. Unmatched junction bases numbered 14, after V lost 4 bases and J lost 4 bases. Germline assignment: CDR1 SEHNR and CDR2 FQNEAQ (reference sequence). The CDR3 sequence is 17 residues long. CDR3 nucleotide sequence: TGTGCCAGCAGCTCGATATTGGGGGGACAGGGAAGATACGAGCAGTACTTC. This sequence encodes CASSSILGGQGRYEQYF.

The CDR3 sequence is CASSYSSGPGKGGGNQPQHF. CDR3 bases: TGTGCCAGCAGTTATTCTAGCGGGCCAGGGAAGGGTGGGGGCAATCAGCCCCAGCATTTT. This chain uses TRBV6-9 with TRBJ1-5; a possible D gene is TRBD1 (5 bases). The length of the CDR3 is 20 residues. Germline CDR1 is MNHGY and CDR2 is SVAAGI. V was trimmed by 0 bases and J by 2 bases, leaving 23 bases between them.

This rearrangement joins TRBV5-5 to TRBJ2-7, with a possible D match to TRBD1 (6 bases). CDR3 length equals 15 residues. Germline lookup yields CDR1 SGHKS and CDR2 YYEKEE (reference sequence). V was trimmed by 2 bases and J by 3 bases, leaving 15 bases between them. The CDR3 DNA reads as TGTGCCAGCAGCTTAACCTGGGGACAAGGCTACGAGCAGTACTTC. This sequence encodes CASSLTWGQGYEQYF.

The rearrangement links TRBV2 to TRBJ1-3; tentatively, D is TRBD1 (6 bases). The germline CDR1 and CDR2 sequences are SNHLY and FYNNEI. V was clipped by 6 bases and J by 6 bases, with 27 bases between them. The CDR3 is made up of 18 amino acids. The CDR3 reads CASRVKGTRSLSVNTIYF. CDR3 nucleotides: TGTGCCAGCAGAGTGAAGGGGACACGGAGCCTTTCGGTAAACACCATATATTTT.

J is TRBJ1-3 and V is TRBV5-1; 8 bases match TRBD1. V lost 5 bases and J lost 4; bases outside the gene matches: 5. This CDR3 spans 14 amino acids. From germline, CDR1 is SGHRS and CDR2 YFSETQ. The CDR3 loop reads CASRLTGEGNTIYF. The CDR3 coding sequence is TGCGCCAGCAGACTGACAGGGGAGGGAAACACCATATATTTT.

This clone appeared a few times. The chain has TRBV12-5 and TRBJ2-1; 14 nucleotides match TRBD2. The germline CDR1 and CDR2 sequences are LGHNT and FRNRAP. The ends lost 1 base at V and 0 bases at J; junction bases unmatched: 14. There are 22 residues in the CDR3. The CDR3 DNA is TGTGCTAGTGGTTTGGCGCTGATCCCGGGACTAGCGGGGGAGCACTCCTACAATGAGCAGTTCTTC. It codes for CASGLALIPGLAGEHSYNEQFF. Based on the CDR3 plus reference TRBV12-5 and TRBJ2-1, the full variable domain is DARVTQTPRHKVTEMGQEVTMRCQPILGHNTVFWYRQTMMQGLELLAYFRNRAPLDDSGMPKDRFSAEMPDATLATLKIQPSEPRDSAVYFCASGLALIPGLAGEHSYNEQFFGPGTRLTVL.

CDR3 DNA sequence: TGTGCCACCAGCAGATCCCGGGACTTACCCGGGGAGCTGTTTTTT. It encodes CATSRSRDLPGELFF. This chain links TRBV15 with TRBJ2-2, with a possible D match to TRBD2 (6 bases). V gave up 2 bases and J gave up 6 bases, with 13 bases separating them. The CDR3 has 15 residues. Germline CDR1 and CDR2: LNHNV and YYDKDF (reference sequence).

The V gene is TRBV10-3, the J gene TRBJ2-1; a possible D gene is TRBD2 (6 bases). V lost 7 bases to trimming and J lost 8 bases, with 18 bases between them. Germline V gene data show CDR1 as ENHRY and CDR2 as SYGVKD. The CDR3 consists of 14 residues. CDR3 protein: CAIMGTGGLDEQFF. CDR3 bases: TGTGCCATCATGGGTACCGGGGGTCTGGATGAGCAGTTCTTC.

The CDR3 protein is CASRARGSLYEQYF. CDR3 coding DNA: TGTGCCAGCAGAGCTCGGGGAAGCCTGTACGAGCAGTACTTC. The chain combines TRBV21-1 with TRBJ2-7; the table assigns TRBD2, which was not confirmed against the DNA. TRBV21-1 is a known pseudogene. This CDR3 has 14 residues.

V and J are TRBV18 and TRBJ2-2; possibly TRBD1 for D (6 bases). Looked up from germline, CDR1 is KGHSH and CDR2 is LQKENI. V was pared by 3 bases and J by 5 bases, with 10 bases between. This CDR3 spans 14 amino acids. The CDR3 region has the DNA TGTGCCAGCTCACCGAAAACAGGGACCGGGGAGCTGTTTTTT. The encoded protein is CASSPKTGTGELFF.

V is TRBV5-6 and J is TRBJ2-3, with D unresolved. The germline V and J ends were trimmed by 0 bases and 1 base, with 15 bases remaining between them. The CDR3 has 17 residues. Looked up from germline, CDR1 is SGHDT and CDR2 is YYEEEE. The CDR3 DNA reads as TGTGCCAGCAGCTTGGATGTGATGGGCTTGGGCACAGATACGCAGTATTTT. This codes for CASSLDVMGLGTDTQYF. Full variable domain (remainder filled in from reference TRBV5-6 and TRBJ2-3): DAGVTQSPTHLIKTRGQQVTLRCSPKSGHDTVSWYQQALGQGPQFIFQYYEEEERQRGNFPDRFSGHQFPNYSSELNVNALLLGDSALYLCASSLDVMGLGTDTQYFGPGTRLTVL.

The rearrangement joins TRBV5-1 to TRBJ2-1, with 10 bases that match TRBD2. The trim removed 0 bases at V and 8 bases at J, leaving 20 bases unmatched. The germline V gene has CDR1 SGHRS and CDR2 YFSETQ. The CDR3 has 20 amino acids. This CDR3 is CASSLAGSGGADKRSYEQFF. DNA of the CDR3: TGCGCCAGCAGCTTGGCCGGGAGCGGGGGGGCCGATAAACGGTCCTATGAGCAGTTCTTC.

This chain uses TRBV7-9 with TRBJ1-2, with D maybe TRBD1 (5 bases). CDR3 size: 14 residues. The V end was cut by 6 bases, the J end by 5 bases, with 16 bases between. Per the germline V gene, CDR1 is SEHNR and CDR2 is FQNEAQ (reference sequence). CDR3 amino acids: CASRGVGTDYGYTF. CDR3 sequence (DNA): TGTGCCAGCAGGGGTGTAGGGACTGATTATGGCTACACCTTC.

The count of this clone is one. This chain connects TRBV10-3 to TRBJ1-3; a weak D match, TRBD1 (5 bases). The CDR3 runs 13 residues. Trimming left V 9 bases short and J 2 bases short, with 11 bases between. Germline CDR1 and CDR2: ENHRY and SYGVKD. This CDR3 is CAITDNPGNTIYF. CDR3 sequence (DNA): TGTGCCATAACGGACAATCCTGGAAACACCATATATTTT.

The CDR3 reads CASSIGFANSPLHF. In DNA form, the CDR3 reads TGTGCCAGTAGTATAGGATTTGCGAATTCACCCCTCCACTTT. The genes are TRBV19 and TRBJ1-6; D unclear. The V end lost 1 base, the J end lost 7 bases, and 8 bases lay between the germline ends. The CDR3 has 14 amino acids. Germline-derived CDR1 and CDR2 are LNHDA and SQIVND (reference sequence).

This clone was seen more than once but under ten times. The chain links TRBV29-1 to TRBJ2-3; D not certain. Germline V gives CDR1 SQVTM, CDR2 ANQGSEA. V was cut by 4 bases and J by 2 bases, with 7 bases left in between. CDR3 size: 12 residues. In nucleotides, the CDR3 is TGCAGCGTTGCAGTTAACACAGATACGCAGTATTTT. Protein: CSVAVNTDTQYF.

This rearrangement joins TRBV6-6 to TRBJ1-4; 7 bases map to TRBD1. Losses at the gene ends were 6 bases for V and 3 bases for J; bases not matched to a gene: 4. The germline gives CDR1 MNHNY, CDR2 SVGAGI (reference sequence). The CDR3 has 14 residues. This chain's CDR3 is CASRGTAPNEKLFF. The CDR3 coding sequence is TGTGCCAGCAGAGGGACAGCTCCTAATGAAAAACTGTTTTTT.

This clone has more than one count but fewer than ten. The chain is built from TRBV7-8 and TRBJ1-1; possibly TRBD1 for D (5 bases). The CDR3 runs 14 residues. The V end lost 1 base, the J end lost 5 bases, and 11 bases lay between the germline ends. Germline V gene sequence: CDR1 SGHVS, CDR2 FQNEAQ. DNA of the CDR3: TGTGCCAGCAGCTTAGTGGGGGGATCGACTGAAGCTTTCTTT. Translating gives CASSLVGGSTEAFF.

This chain links TRBV9 with TRBJ1-2; the match to TRBD1 covers 7 bases. V trimming: 4 bases; J trimming: 4 bases; junction bases outside the gene matches: 7. Germline V gives CDR1 SGDLS, CDR2 YYNGEE. The CDR3 has 14 amino acids. The CDR3 protein is CASSSDRRGYGYTF. The CDR3 DNA sequence: TGTGCCAGCAGCTCGGACAGGCGCGGCTATGGCTACACCTTC. Full variable domain (rest looked up from reference TRBV9 and TRBJ1-2): DSGVTQTPKHLITATGQRVTLRCSPRSGDLSVYWYQQSLDQGLQFLIQYYNGEERAKGNILERFSAQQFPDLHSELNLSSLELGDSALYFCASSSDRRGYGYTFGSGTRLTVV.

J is TRBJ2-2 and V is TRBV7-9; D gene ambiguous. This CDR3 region has 13 residues. Trimming shortened V by 5 bases and J by 5 bases, and 9 bases separated the two germline ends. Germline V CDR1 and CDR2: SEHNR, FQNEAQ (reference sequence). CDR3 nucleotide sequence: TGTGCCAGCAGCCAAGACTGGACCGGGGAGCTGTTTTTT. It specifies CASSQDWTGELFF.

This sequence joins TRBV5-6 and TRBJ1-3, with TRBD1 matching over 7 bases. The J segment lost 3 bases and the V segment lost 2 bases, leaving 5 bases of the junction unmatched. CDR3 length equals 15 residues. Germline loops: CDR1 SGHDT, CDR2 YYEEEE. In nucleotides, the CDR3 is TGTGCCAGCAGCTTCGAGGGGGCGGGTGGAAACACCATATATTTT. Amino acids: CASSFEGAGGNTIYF.

CDR3 in amino acids: CASSLDSLVDTQYF. The DNA for the CDR3 is TGTGCCAGCAGCTTAGATTCCCTTGTAGATACGCAGTATTTT. The J gene is TRBJ2-3, the V gene TRBV11-2; no clear D. The CDR3 extends over 14 amino acids. Germline V CDR1 and CDR2: SGHAT, FQNNGV. V shed 0 bases and J shed 5 bases, with 9 bases lying between them. The complete variable domain, with remaining parts taken from reference TRBV11-2 and TRBJ2-3, reads EAGVAQSPRYKIIEKRQSVAFWCNPISGHATLYWYQQILGQGPKLLIQFQNNGVVDDSQLPKDRFSAERLKGVDSTLKIQPAKLEDSAVYLCASSLDSLVDTQYFGPGTRLTVL.

The chain carries TRBV15 and TRBJ1-5; TRBD1 matches 7 bases. Germline V lookup: CDR1 LNHNV, CDR2 YYDKDF (reference sequence). The CDR3 runs to 14 residues. The junction had 3 bases not matched to a gene; V was cut back by 3 bases and J by 4 bases. The CDR3 here is CATSSRDSNQPQHF. The CDR3 bases are TGTGCCACCAGCAGCCGGGACAGTAATCAGCCCCAGCATTTT. The whole variable domain, filled in from reference TRBV15 and TRBJ1-5, reads DAMVIQNPRYQVTQFGKPVTLSCSQTLNHNVMYWYQQKSSQAPKLLFHYYDKDFNNEADTPDNFQSRRPNTSFCFLDIRSPGLGDTAMYLCATSSRDSNQPQHFGDGTRLSIL.

The chain couples TRBV4-1 to TRBJ2-2; 10 nucleotides match TRBD2. CDR3 length: 18 amino acids. Germline CDR1 is MGHRA and CDR2 is YSYEKL. V was clipped by 4 bases and J by 1 base; unmatched bases: 9. The CDR3, as DNA: TGCGCCAGCAGCCCGAACGGTAGCGGGGGGCGGAACACCGGGGAGCTGTTTTTT. Its translation is CASSPNGSGGRNTGELFF.

The rearrangement joins TRBV30 to TRBJ1-2; D is perhaps TRBD1 (6 bases). Germline V gene sequence: CDR1 GTSNPN, CDR2 SVGIG (reference sequence). V dropped 3 bases and J dropped 10 bases, with 18 bases sitting between them. The CDR3 has 13 amino acids. CDR3 protein: CAWRRTVASDYTF. CDR3 DNA sequence: TGTGCCTGGAGACGGACAGTTGCGAGTGACTACACCTTC.

The DNA for the CDR3 is TGTGCCAGCAGTTTGGGACAGGGGTCCTACGAGCAGTACTTC. It codes for CASSLGQGSYEQYF. V and J are TRBV27 and TRBJ2-7; TRBD1 matches 10 bases. CDR1 is MNHEY, CDR2 SMNVEV, per germline (reference sequence). The V and J ends lost 3 bases and 1 base, in that order; junction bases with no gene match: 0. This CDR3 comprises 14 residues.